This T cell receptor (beta chain) was sequenced in a study of molecular identifiers for immune sequencing clone quantification (dated by TCRdb to 2016 to 2018). The study in broad terms: For a replicate experiment, RNA from around 20,000 or 99,000 naive CD8 T cells was divided into five aliquots, of which four were sequenced. This methods study used CD8 T cells to benchmark TCR RNA copy counting and molecular-identifier clustering-based TCR repertoire sequencing (MIDCIRS).

The library was built by means of PCR. The reads were generated on a NextSeq 500. Bulk TCR libraries were generated as previously described, with the TCR primers listed in Table S5 used. Total RNA was purified with the Qiagen AllPrep DNA/RNA kit. Before analysis, reads from multiple sequencing runs of the same library were pooled. The authors processed their data as follows. Reads were retained only if the reads had an exact TCR constant sequence, and the retained reads were trimmed to 150 nt and grouped according to their 12-nt molecular barcodes. Reads in each barcode group were sub-clustered using a 15% Levenshtein threshold, and a quality-weighted consensus sequence was built for each RNA molecule. Non-functional sequences were removed, as were lower-count sequences one edit away from another. On the basis of fitting two negative binomial distributions, barcode sub-clusters with fewer than 20% of the maximum read count were discarded. Using fastp trimming at Q25 and MiXCR clonotype assembly, TCRdb reanalyzed the public sequencing data and kept in-frame beta chains. Each entry is one CDR3 protein sequence, shown with its most common DNA and genes. TCRdb's processing, not the authors', yielded these V and J calls. The table for this sample lists some 590,000 distinct CDR3 sequences; 25% of them were counted only once. Of the sample, 0.78% is held by the ten largest clones.

Details on this clonotype: The clone's antigen remains unknown. This may be a read error, as it is one base from a much larger clone. This CDR3 is missing its conserved last phenylalanine or tryptophan, likely due to a read error.

The CDR3 spans 14 residues, counting both ends. CDR3 DNA only is kept here, 42 bases in frame from base 1. Libraries of naive CD8 T cells were built from anywhere between roughly 20,000 and 1,100,000 sorted cells, with 10%, 30% or 50% of the purified RNA used. On a BD FACSAria II, naive CD8 T cells were FACS-sorted as CD8+CD4-CCR7+CD45RA+ and collected into RLT Plus buffer. To test detection sensitivity, Jurkat RNA equal to some 11 TCR copies was added to samples of about 20,000-1,000,000 naive CD8 T cells. Enrichment of CD8 T cells was done with RosetteSep CD8+ T Cell Enrichment Cocktail plus Ficoll-Paque, and ACK red cell lysis came afterward. Study-level results and caveats: Highly expanded clone sizes could be underestimated if identical TCR molecules share a barcode. In CMV-specific effector cells, over 98% of molecules were held by clones above 20 RNA copies, whereas under 1% of molecules were held by such clones in naive cells. When barcode sub-clustering was left out, chimeric consensus sequences inflated TCR diversity, with chimeras reaching as high as 47%. Modeling indicated 2.5 to 3.5 TCR RNA copies recovered per cell, compared with roughly 10 by digital PCR, which implies a capture efficiency of 25% to 35%. Naive libraries contained spiked-in Jurkat TCR RNA (approximately nine copies' worth), which is not part of the donor repertoire. Spiked-in Jurkat TCR RNA equivalent to a single cell was reported to be detectable even among over 800,000 naive CD8 T cells.

This receptor was identified in a human donor in good health. Some libraries in this study had Jurkat cell RNA spiked in. The specimen was naive CD8+ T cells from blood, with Jurkat cell RNA spiked in. In light of the paper, this sample's cell subset or site label describes: FACS-sorted CD8+CD4-CCR7+CD45RA+ naive T cells. The chain was built from TRBV5-3 and TRBJ2-2, with 9 central nucleotides matching TRBD2. TRBV5-3 qualifies as an ORF whose function is uncertain. The CDR3: CASSLGLAPGELFS. The DNA reads as follows: TGTGCCAGCAGCTTAGGACTAGCGCCCGGGGAGCTGTTTTCT.